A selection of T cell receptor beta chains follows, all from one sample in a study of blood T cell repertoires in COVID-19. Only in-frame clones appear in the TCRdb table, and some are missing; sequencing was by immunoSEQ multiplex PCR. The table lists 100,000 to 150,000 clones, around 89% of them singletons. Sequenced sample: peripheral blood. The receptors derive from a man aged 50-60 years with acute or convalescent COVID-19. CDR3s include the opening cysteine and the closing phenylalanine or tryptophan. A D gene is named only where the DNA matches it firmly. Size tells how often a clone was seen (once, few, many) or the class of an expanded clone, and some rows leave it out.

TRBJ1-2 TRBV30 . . TGTGCCTGGAGTGGCAGGGACTATGGCTACACCTTC CAWSGRDYGYTF
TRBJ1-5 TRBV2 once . TGTGCCAGCAGTCAACGACCGGGTGATAGCAATCAGCCCCAGCATTTT CASSQRPGDSNQPQHF
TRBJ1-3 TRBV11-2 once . TGTGCCAGCAGCCCAGGTCGGGGGGCGCGGGGAAACACCATATATTTT CASSPGRGARGNTIYF
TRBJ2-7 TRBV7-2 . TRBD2 TGTGCCAGCAGCTTTAAGAGGGAGGGCTCCTACGAGCAGTACTTC CASSFKREGSYEQYF
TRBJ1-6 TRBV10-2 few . TGCGCCAGCAGGATGGCCACGGACACTAATTCACCCCTCCACTTT CASRMATDTNSPLHF
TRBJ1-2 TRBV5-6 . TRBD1 TGTGCCAGCAGCTCTACAGACAGGGGCTATGGCTACACCTTC CASSSTDRGYGYTF
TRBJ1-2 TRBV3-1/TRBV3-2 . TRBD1 TGTGCCAGCAGCCAAGATCAGGACAGGGCCTATGGCTACACCTTC CASSQDQDRAYGYTF
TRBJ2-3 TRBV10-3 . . TGTGCCATCAGTGAGCCTTTGACCGGAGGGACAGATACGCAGTATTTT CAISEPLTGGTDTQYF
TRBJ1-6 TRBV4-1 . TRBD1 TGCGCCAGCAGCCAACCGGGACAGGCCTCCTATAATTCACCCCTCCACTTT CASSQPGQASYNSPLHF
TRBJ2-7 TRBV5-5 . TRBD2 TGTGCCAGCAGCTCTCCGGGACTAGCGGGATTTTCTAACTACCAGCAGTACTTC CASSSPGLAGFSNYQQYF
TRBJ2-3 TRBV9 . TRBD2 TGTGCCAGCAGCCTGAGGACTAGCGGGAGCTCAGATACGCAGTATTTT CASSLRTSGSSDTQYF
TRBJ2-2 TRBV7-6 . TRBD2 TGTGCCAGCAGCTCCACTAGCGGGAGGCAAACCGGGGAGCTGTTTTTT CASSSTSGRQTGELFF
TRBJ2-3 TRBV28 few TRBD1 TGTGCCAGCAGCCAAACCGGGACAGGGAGGAGAGATACGCAGTATTTT CASSQTGTGRRDTQYF
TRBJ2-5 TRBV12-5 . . TGTGCTAGTGGTTTGGTAGGAGGGCCGGAACCTCAAGAGACCCAGTACTTC CASGLVGGPEPQETQYF
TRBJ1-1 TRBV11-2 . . TGTGCCAGCAGCCCAGTGGGGGGGAACACTGAAGCTTTCTTT CASSPVGGNTEAFF
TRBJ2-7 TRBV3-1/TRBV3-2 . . TGTGCCAGCAGCCAAGATTCCAGGGGTAGTAGGGGCTACGAGCAGTACTTC CASSQDSRGSRGYEQYF
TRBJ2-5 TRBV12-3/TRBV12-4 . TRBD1 TGTGCCAGCAGTATAGGGACAGGAGAGACCCAGTACTTC CASSIGTGETQYF
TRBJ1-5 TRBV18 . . TGTGCCAGCTCACCACCGGGCGGGGTGCGCAATCAGCCCCAGCATTTT CASSPPGGVRNQPQHF
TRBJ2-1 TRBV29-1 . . TGCAGCGTTCGGACTATTGGTGTTCCTGAGCAGTTCTTC CSVRTIGVPEQFF
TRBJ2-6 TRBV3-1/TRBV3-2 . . TGTGCCAGCAACCTCAGGGGTAGCTATGGGGCCAACGTCCTGACTTTC CASNLRGSYGANVLTF
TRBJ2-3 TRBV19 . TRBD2 TGTGCCAGTAGCCACAGGACTAGCGGGAGGAGTAGGACGCAGTATTTT CASSHRTSGRSRTQYF
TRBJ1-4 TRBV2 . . TGTGCCAGCAGTGAAGGAGAGGAGAGATCGGGGGAAAAACTGTTTTTT CASSEGEERSGEKLFF
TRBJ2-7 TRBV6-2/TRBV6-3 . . TGTGCCAGCAGTTACTCGTCCGGGGACGAGCAGTACTTC CASSYSSGDEQYF
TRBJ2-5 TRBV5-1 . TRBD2 TGCGCCAGCAGCTTAATGGGCTATCTAGCGGGGGTAAGAGGGGACCAAGAGACCCAGTACTTC CASSLMGYLAGVRGDQETQYF
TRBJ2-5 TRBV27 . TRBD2 TGTGCCAGCAGTTCTCGGAGCGGGACCCATCAAGAGACCCAGTACTTC CASSSRSGTHQETQYF
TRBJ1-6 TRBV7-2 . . TGTGCCAGCAGCTTAGACAGGCCCTCACCCCTCCACTTT CASSLDRPSPLHF
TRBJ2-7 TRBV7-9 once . TGTGCCAGCAGCGAGAGCGCCCCCCTCCACGAGCAGTACTTC CASSESAPLHEQYF
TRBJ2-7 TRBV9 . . TGTGCCAGCAGCGCCGGGAGCTCCTACGAGCAGTACTTC CASSAGSSYEQYF